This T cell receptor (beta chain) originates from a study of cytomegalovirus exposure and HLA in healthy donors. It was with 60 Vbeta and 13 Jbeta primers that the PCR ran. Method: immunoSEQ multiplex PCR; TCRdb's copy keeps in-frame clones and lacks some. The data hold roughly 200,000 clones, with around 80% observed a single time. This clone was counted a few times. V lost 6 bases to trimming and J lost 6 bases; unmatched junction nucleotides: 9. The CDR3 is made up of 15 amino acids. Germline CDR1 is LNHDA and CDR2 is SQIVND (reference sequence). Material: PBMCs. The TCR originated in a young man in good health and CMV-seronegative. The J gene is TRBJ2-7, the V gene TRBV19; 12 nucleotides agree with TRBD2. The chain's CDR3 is CASRRTSGTGGEQYF. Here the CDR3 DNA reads TGTGCCAGTAGGAGGACTAGCGGGACCGGGGGCGAGCAGTACTTC.